The 22 T cell receptor beta chains below all came from one sample that was sequenced in a study of T cell responses to AZD1222 COVID-19 vaccine. Generated by immunoSEQ multiplex PCR, the TCRdb table keeps only in-frame clones and is missing some. The sample yields 150,000 to 200,000 clones, around 90% seen once. Sequenced material: peripheral blood, taken 28 days after the second AZD1222 dose. The receptors were sampled from an adult who received the AZD1222 COVID-19 vaccine.

The chain employs TRBV5-1 and TRBJ2-7; D is possibly TRBD1 (7 bases). Germline V gene sequence: CDR1 SGHRS, CDR2 YFSETQ. V was clipped by 0 bases and J by 4 bases, with 11 bases between them. The CDR3 runs 14 residues. The CDR3 region has the DNA TGCGCCAGCAGCTTGGTCTCAGGGGGGTACGAGCAGTACTTC. Residues: CASSLVSGGYEQYF.

The chain carries TRBV10-1 and TRBJ1-3, with D tentatively TRBD1 (5 bases). The germline V and J ends were trimmed by 0 bases and 0 bases, with 18 bases remaining between them. The CDR3 loop spans 19 amino acids. Germline CDR1 reads WNHNN; CDR2 reads SYGVQD (reference sequence). The CDR3 region has the DNA TGCGCCAGCAGTGAGTCGCGGGACCACAGTTCCTTCTCTGGAAACACCATATATTTT. It encodes CASSESRDHSSFSGNTIYF.

This clone was detected once. The genes are TRBV6-5 and TRBJ1-2; no clear D. The germline gives CDR1 MNHEY, CDR2 SVGAGI. The CDR3 runs 14 residues. V was clipped by 2 bases and J by 8 bases, with 15 bases between them. CDR3 sequence reads: CASSYKKGWGGYTF. DNA for the CDR3: TGTGCCAGCAGTTACAAGAAAGGGTGGGGAGGCTACACCTTC.

J is TRBJ2-5 and V is TRBV28; the match to TRBD2 covers 10 bases. The length of the CDR3 is 16 residues. J was trimmed by 3 bases and V by 7 bases; bases with no gene match: 11. The germline V gene has CDR1 MDHEN and CDR2 SYDVKM. This CDR3 reads CASTSLAGWGEETQYF. CDR3 sequence (DNA): TGTGCCAGCACGTCACTAGCGGGGTGGGGGGAAGAGACCCAGTACTTC.

Concerning this clone itself: Other DNA sequences within the sample encode an identical CDR3. The rearrangement uses TRBV5-4 and TRBJ2-7; possible D gene TRBD2, 6 bases. CDR1 is SGHNT, CDR2 YYREEE, per germline (reference sequence). The CDR3 spans 14 residues. The germline V and J ends were trimmed by 0 bases and 0 bases, with 7 bases remaining between them. Written as DNA, the CDR3 is TGTGCCAGCAGCTTGGAGGGAGGCTCCTACGAGCAGTACTTC. Translation gives CASSLEGGSYEQYF.

The chain recombines TRBV5-1 with TRBJ1-1; D unclear. Germline V CDR1 and CDR2: SGHRS, YFSETQ. The CDR3 spans 17 residues. Trimming removed 4 bases from V and 4 bases from J, with 23 bases in between. CDR3 residues: CASSTIPGPISGTEAFF. The CDR3 region has the DNA TGCGCCAGCAGCACGATCCCTGGACCCATCAGCGGCACTGAAGCTTTCTTT.

The chain joins TRBV19 to TRBJ1-5; D might be TRBD1 (5 bases). Deletions cut 7 bases from V and 2 bases from J, with 12 bases between. Germline CDR1 and CDR2: LNHDA and SQIVND (reference sequence). CDR3 size: 14 residues. Written as DNA, the CDR3 is TGTGCCAGTAAGAGGGGTCGGGGCAATCAGCCCCAGCATTTT. The encoded protein is CASKRGRGNQPQHF.

This clone was seen once. V gene TRBV6-2 or TRBV6-3 combines with J gene TRBJ2-6, with 9 bases identical to TRBD1. The CDR3 is made up of 18 amino acids. Germline V gene data show CDR1 as MNHEY and CDR2 as SVGEGT. The ends lost 0 bases at V and 0 bases at J; junction bases unmatched: 3. CDR3 in amino acids: CASSYSAGQGSGANVLTF. CDR3 bases: TGTGCCAGCAGTTACTCTGCGGGACAGGGCTCTGGGGCCAACGTCCTGACTTTC.

Only one count was recorded for this clone. The chain joins TRBV28 to TRBJ2-4; D is possibly TRBD1 (5 bases). Germline V gives CDR1 MDHEN, CDR2 SYDVKM. The CDR3 covers 17 residues. Trimming shortened V by 7 bases and J by 0 bases, and 19 bases separated the two germline ends. Here the CDR3 reads CASTLGWGREAKNIQYF. The CDR3 DNA reads TGTGCCAGCACCCTAGGATGGGGCAGGGAAGCCAAAAACATTCAGTACTTC.

The genes are TRBV18 and TRBJ1-6; D is uncertain. Deletions cut 2 bases from V and 0 bases from J, with 5 bases between. Per the germline V gene, CDR1 is KGHSH and CDR2 is LQKENI. The CDR3 loop spans 15 amino acids. CDR3 sequence reads: CASSPASSYNSPLHF. In DNA, the CDR3 is TGTGCCAGCTCACCAGCCAGCTCCTATAATTCACCCCTCCACTTT.

There are a few counts of this clone. The V and J genes are TRBV7-9 and TRBJ2-7; 7 nucleotides align to TRBD2. The CDR3 contains 15 residues. CDR1 is SEHNR and CDR2 is FQNEAQ in the germline V gene (reference sequence). Trimming took 5 bases from V and 2 from J; bases not matched to a gene: 9. CDR3 sequence (DNA): TGTGCCAGCAGCCCCCCGCCCAGCGGGGCCTACGAGCAGTACTTC. Protein: CASSPPPSGAYEQYF.

The chain has TRBV14 and TRBJ2-5; 8 nucleotides line up with TRBD2. The CDR3 covers 14 residues. The germline gives CDR1 SGHDN, CDR2 FVKESK. After removal of 5 bases from V and 5 bases from J, the junction contained 7 bases not matched to a gene. The CDR3 sequence is CASSYRTSRETQYF. The CDR3, as DNA: TGTGCCAGCAGCTATCGGACTAGCCGGGAGACCCAGTACTTC.

The rearrangement links TRBV2 to TRBJ2-3, with D perhaps given as TRBD1 or TRBD2 (5 bases each). Trimming took 6 bases from V and 4 from J, leaving 11 bases between them. Germline CDR1 is SNHLY and CDR2 is FYNNEI. The CDR3 contains 13 residues. This CDR3 reads CASRVQGADTQYF. The CDR3 bases are TGTGCCAGCAGGGTTCAGGGAGCAGATACGCAGTATTTT. The full variable domain, completed using reference TRBV2 and TRBJ2-3, is EPEVTQTPSHQVTQMGQEVILRCVPISNHLYFYWYRQILGQKVEFLVSFYNNEISEKSEIFDDQFSVERPDGSNFTLKIRSTKLEDSAMYFCASRVQGADTQYFGPGTRLTVL.

This rearrangement joins TRBV6-2 or TRBV6-3 to TRBJ2-1; 11 nucleotides align to TRBD2. Looked up from germline, CDR1 is MNHEY and CDR2 is SVGEGT. The CDR3 sequence is 16 residues long. V trimming: 1 base; J trimming: 5 bases; junction bases outside the gene matches: 4. The CDR3 sequence is CASSYFGTSGHNEQFF. The CDR3 coding sequence is TGTGCCAGCAGTTACTTCGGGACTAGCGGTCACAATGAGCAGTTCTTC.

This chain uses TRBV3-1 (or the pseudogene TRBV3-2) with TRBJ2-7; weak D call: TRBD1 (7 bases). The CDR3 has 14 amino acids. Trimming took 2 bases from V and 3 from J, leaving 11 bases between them. Germline assignment: CDR1 LGHDT and CDR2 YNNKEL (reference sequence). The CDR3 loop is CASSQSGGFYEQYF. For the CDR3, the DNA is TGTGCCAGCAGCCAATCAGGGGGGTTCTACGAGCAGTACTTC.

This rearrangement joins TRBV4-2 to TRBJ1-4; D unclear. CDR1 LGHNA and CDR2 YNFKEQ come from the germline V gene. The CDR3 runs 11 residues. V was trimmed by 0 bases and J by 8 bases, leaving 1 base between them. CDR3 sequence (DNA): TGTGCCAGCAGCCAAGAAGAAAAACTGTTTTTT. Its translation: CASSQEEKLFF.

The chain has TRBV29-1 and TRBJ2-5; the match to TRBD2 covers 7 bases. CDR3 length: 16 residues. Germline CDR1 and CDR2: SQVTM and ANQGSEA. Trimming took 4 bases from V and 4 from J; bases not matched to a gene: 15. The CDR3 sequence: CSVGNLADNLPETQYF. CDR3 sequence (DNA): TGCAGCGTTGGGAACCTAGCGGACAATCTCCCAGAGACCCAGTACTTC.

Only one count was recorded for this clone. The chain couples TRBV7-8 to TRBJ1-3; D is uncertain. Germline CDR1 SGHVS, CDR2 FQNEAQ. CDR3 length equals 15 residues. The V end was cut by 0 bases, the J end by 0 bases, with 6 bases between. The CDR3 is CASSLASDSGNTIYF. The CDR3 nucleotides are TGTGCCAGCAGCTTAGCAAGTGACTCTGGAAACACCATATATTTT.

The gene calls are TRBV28 and TRBJ1-5; 9 nucleotides agree with TRBD1. Germline trimming cut 3 bases from V and 3 bases from J; bases unmatched to any gene: 9. In germline, CDR1 is MDHEN, CDR2 SYDVKM. The CDR3 contains 17 residues. The CDR3 sequence: CASSFFGDRVLNQPQHF. CDR3 in DNA: TGTGCCAGCAGTTTCTTTGGGGACAGGGTCCTCAATCAGCCCCAGCATTTT.

The chain links TRBV12-3 or TRBV12-4 to TRBJ1-3; D call uncertain. The CDR3 covers 13 residues. V was trimmed by 2 bases and J by 3 bases, leaving 5 bases between them. The DNA for the CDR3 is TGTGCCAGCAGTTTAAACAGTGGAAACACCATATATTTT. Amino acid sequence: CASSLNSGNTIYF.

This chain links TRBV20-1 with TRBJ1-2; weak D call: TRBD1 (6 bases). The CDR3 runs 11 residues. The V gene's germline CDR1 is DFQATT and CDR2 SNEGSKA (reference sequence). Trimming shortened V by 3 bases and J by 10 bases, and 12 bases separated the two germline ends. The CDR3 DNA reads TGCAGTGCTAGTCTCCAGGGGATCTACACCTTC. Its translation: CSASLQGIYTF.

Here the CDR3 DNA reads TGTGCCAGCAGCCGACCGGGGACCTGGGGCGACGGCTCTGGAAACACCATATATTTT. This translates into CASSRPGTWGDGSGNTIYF. V is TRBV3-1 (or the pseudogene TRBV3-2) and J is TRBJ1-3; D is perhaps TRBD1 (5 bases). The V and J ends lost 4 bases and 0 bases respectively, with 22 bases between them. The CDR3 spans 19 residues. Germline-derived CDR1 and CDR2 are LGHDT and YNNKEL (reference sequence).